This record concerns one TCR beta chain sequence. Its antigen is undetermined. These data are taken from a study of T cell responses to AZD1222 COVID-19 vaccine. Study outcomes and limitations: Among the donors, most were white British and more were female, and clonal diversity was possibly underestimated. Every sample of the repertoires postdated the peak T cell response.

V shed 0 bases and J shed 7 bases, with 10 bases lying between them. Germline CDR1 and CDR2: SGHNT and YYREEE (reference sequence). The CDR3 contains 14 residues. This table comes from immunoSEQ multiplex PCR, and its TCRdb copy is limited to in-frame clones, with some not included. The profile shows around 71,000 clones, about 82% of them singletons. The sample in question was peripheral blood, obtained on day 0 of AZD1222 vaccination. This TCR derives from an adult in good health. The chain carries TRBV5-4 and TRBJ1-4, with D possibly being TRBD1 (5 bases). The CDR3 here is CASSLGQGREKLFF. DNA of the CDR3: TGTGCCAGCAGCTTGGGGCAGGGACGTGAAAAACTGTTTTTT.